This T cell receptor beta chain was sequenced during a study of OX40 agonist ivuxolimab in advanced cancers. About the study: Of mixed ages from about 23 to 79 and averaging 60 years, the group was approximately 84% male. Whole-study findings and limits: Low normalized clonal expansion also occurred in some nonresponding patients. CD4+ and CD8+ blood T cells expanded clonally by week 6 at 0.1 to 3.0 mg/kg.

This clone was counted a single time. Its antigen is unknown. Deletions cut 2 bases from V and 7 bases from J, with 21 bases between. Germline V gene lookup returns CDR1 KGHSH and CDR2 LQKENI. The CDR3 is 16 residues long. Clones were sequenced by immunoSEQ multiplex PCR, and TCRdb holds only the in-frame ones, with some missing. This sample has some 90,000 clones; approximately 87% occur once, and the top ten carry 3.5% to 5.5%. This sample comprised CD4+ or CD8+ T cells sorted from blood, obtained in a trial of the OX40 agonist ivuxolimab. The chain couples TRBV18 to TRBJ2-7; the D gene could be TRBD1 or TRBD2 (5 bases each). The receptor was isolated from an adult with an advanced solid tumor such as melanoma, head and neck, liver or kidney cancer. The CDR3 DNA follows: TGTGCCAGCTCACCAACGGGACCTCCATTAGGAGGAGAGCAGTACGTC. Residues: CASSPTGPPLGGEQYV.